This TCR beta chain was retrieved from a study of cytomegalovirus exposure and HLA in healthy donors. Findings and limits, study-wide: 87-base-pair reads could not separate some V segments, including TRBV6-2 and TRBV6-3.

The PCR ran on 60 Vbeta and 13 Jbeta primers. Some clones are missing from TCRdb's copy, which holds only in-frame ones; the method was immunoSEQ multiplex PCR. Of around 94,000 clones listed, approximately 88% were seen once; the top ten hold approximately 2.3%. As regards this clone: The antigen is undetermined. This CDR3 is missing its conserved last phenylalanine or tryptophan, likely due to a read error.

This CDR3 comprises 14 residues. CDR1 and CDR2 from the germline V gene are MNHEY and SVGAGI. V was clipped by 5 bases and J by 8 bases; unmatched bases: 6. This chain joins TRBV6-5 and TRBJ1-4; TRBD1 agrees at 9 bases. Input material: PBMCs. The clonotype was recovered from a young man in good health and CMV-seronegative. The CDR3 reads CASSHGQGSEKLFV. In nucleotides, the CDR3 is TGTGCCAGCAGTCATGGACAGGGGTCGGAAAAACTGTTTGTT.